A single count supports the clone carrying this TCR beta chain. The protocol was immunoSEQ multiplex PCR, while the TCRdb copy is restricted to in-frame clones and leaves out a portion. The sample contains fewer than 200,000 clones, approximately 96% of which appear only once. The data derive from a study of control samples from healthy donors and cancer patients. Germline CDR1 and CDR2: GTSNPN and SVGIG (reference sequence). V was shortened by 5 bases and J by 3 bases, with 14 bases between the two germline ends. This CDR3 is 13 amino acids long. This chain connects TRBV30 to TRBJ2-7; D is tentatively TRBD1 or TRBD2 (5 bases each). This receptor was obtained from a young woman in good health. The sequenced sample was blood. This CDR3 reads CAWGGPRFYEQYF. The CDR3 nucleotides are TGTGCCTGGGGGGGACCAAGGTTCTACGAGCAGTACTTC. Variable domain in full (rest from reference TRBV30 and TRBJ2-7): SQTIHQWPATLVQPVGSPLSLECTVEGTSNPNLYWYRQAAGRGLQLLFYSVGIGQISSEVPQNLSASRPQDRQFILSSKKLLLSDSGFYLCAWGGPRFYEQYFGPGTRLTVT.